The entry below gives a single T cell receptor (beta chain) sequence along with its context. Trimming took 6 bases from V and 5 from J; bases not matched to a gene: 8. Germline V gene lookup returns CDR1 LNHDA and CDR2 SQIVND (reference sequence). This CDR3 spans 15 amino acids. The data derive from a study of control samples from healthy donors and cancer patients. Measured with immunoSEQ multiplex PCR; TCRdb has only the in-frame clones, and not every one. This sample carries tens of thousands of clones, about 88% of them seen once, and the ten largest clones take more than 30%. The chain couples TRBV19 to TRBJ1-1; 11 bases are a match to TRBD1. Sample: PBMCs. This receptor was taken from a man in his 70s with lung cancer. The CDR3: CASRKGDRGATEAFF. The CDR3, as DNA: TGTGCCAGTAGGAAGGGGGACAGGGGGGCGACTGAAGCTTTCTTT.